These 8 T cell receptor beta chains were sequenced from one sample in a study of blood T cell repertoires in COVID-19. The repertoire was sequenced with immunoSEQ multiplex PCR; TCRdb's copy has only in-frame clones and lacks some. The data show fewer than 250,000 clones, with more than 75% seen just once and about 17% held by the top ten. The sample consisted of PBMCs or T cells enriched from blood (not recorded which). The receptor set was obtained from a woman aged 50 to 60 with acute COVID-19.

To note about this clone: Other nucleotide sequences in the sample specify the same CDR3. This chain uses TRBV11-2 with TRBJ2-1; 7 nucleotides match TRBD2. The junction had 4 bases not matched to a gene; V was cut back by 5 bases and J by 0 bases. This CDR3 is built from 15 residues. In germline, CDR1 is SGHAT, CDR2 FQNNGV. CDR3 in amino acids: CASSRGGSSYNEQFF. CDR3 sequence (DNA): TGTGCCAGCAGCCGCGGGGGAAGCTCCTACAATGAGCAGTTCTTC.

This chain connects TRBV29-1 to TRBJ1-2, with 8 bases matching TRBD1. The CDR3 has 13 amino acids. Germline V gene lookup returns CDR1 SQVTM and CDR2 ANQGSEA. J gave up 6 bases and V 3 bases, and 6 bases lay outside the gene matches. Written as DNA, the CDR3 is TGCAGCGTTGACTCTGGACAGGGTCATGGCTACACCTTC. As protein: CSVDSGQGHGYTF.

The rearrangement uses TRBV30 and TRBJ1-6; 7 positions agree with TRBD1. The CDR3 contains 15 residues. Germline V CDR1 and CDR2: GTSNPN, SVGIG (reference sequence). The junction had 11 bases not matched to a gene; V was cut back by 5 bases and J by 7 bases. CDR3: CAWRRDSRGNSPLHF. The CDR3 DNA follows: TGTGCCTGGCGGAGGGACAGCCGGGGGAATTCACCCCTCCACTTT. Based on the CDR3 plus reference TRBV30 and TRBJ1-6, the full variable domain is SQTIHQWPATLVQPVGSPLSLECTVEGTSNPNLYWYRQAAGRGLQLLFYSVGIGQISSEVPQNLSASRPQDRQFILSSKKLLLSDSGFYLCAWRRDSRGNSPLHFGNGTRLTVT.

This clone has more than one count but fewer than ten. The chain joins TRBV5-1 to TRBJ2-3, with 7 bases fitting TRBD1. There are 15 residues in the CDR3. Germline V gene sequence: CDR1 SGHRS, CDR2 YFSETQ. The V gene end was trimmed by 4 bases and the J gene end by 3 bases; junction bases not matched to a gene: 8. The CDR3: CASSQGGGVTDTQYF. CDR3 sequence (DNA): TGCGCCAGCAGCCAAGGGGGCGGAGTAACAGATACGCAGTATTTT.

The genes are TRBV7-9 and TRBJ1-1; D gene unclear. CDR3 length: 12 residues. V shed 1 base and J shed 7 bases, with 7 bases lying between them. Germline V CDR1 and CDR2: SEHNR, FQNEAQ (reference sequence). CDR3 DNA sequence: TGTGCCAGCAGCTTAGGGGAGGGTGAAGCTTTCTTT. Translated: CASSLGEGEAFF.

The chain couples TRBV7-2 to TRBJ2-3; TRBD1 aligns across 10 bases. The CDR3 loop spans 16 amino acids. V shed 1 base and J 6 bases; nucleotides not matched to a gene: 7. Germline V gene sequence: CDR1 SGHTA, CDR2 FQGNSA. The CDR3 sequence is CASSLVGQGNWDTQYF. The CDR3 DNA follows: TGTGCCAGCAGCTTAGTGGGACAGGGGAATTGGGATACGCAGTATTTT.

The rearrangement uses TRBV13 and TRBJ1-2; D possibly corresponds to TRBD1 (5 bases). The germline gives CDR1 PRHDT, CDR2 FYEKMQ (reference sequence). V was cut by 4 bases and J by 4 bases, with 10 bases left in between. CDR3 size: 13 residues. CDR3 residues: CASSSGGTYGYTF. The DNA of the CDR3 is TGTGCCAGCAGCTCGGGGGGTACCTATGGCTACACCTTC.

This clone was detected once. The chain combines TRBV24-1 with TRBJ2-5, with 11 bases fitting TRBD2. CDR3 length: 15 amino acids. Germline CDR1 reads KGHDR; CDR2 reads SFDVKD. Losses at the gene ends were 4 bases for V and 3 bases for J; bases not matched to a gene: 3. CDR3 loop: CATSDPSGGKETQYF. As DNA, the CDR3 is TGTGCCACCAGTGACCCTAGCGGGGGGAAAGAGACCCAGTACTTC.